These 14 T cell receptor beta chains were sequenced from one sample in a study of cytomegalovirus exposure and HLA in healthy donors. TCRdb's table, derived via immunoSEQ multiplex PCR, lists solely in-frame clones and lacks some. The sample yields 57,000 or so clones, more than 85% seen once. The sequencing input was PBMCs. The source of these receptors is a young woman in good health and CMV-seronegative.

The CDR3: CASSLGGANYGYTF. The CDR3 DNA follows: TGTGCCAGCAGCCTTGGGGGGGCTAACTATGGCTACACCTTC. The rearrangement uses TRBV14 and TRBJ1-2; a weak D match, TRBD1 (5 bases). Germline V CDR1 and CDR2: SGHDN, FVKESK. V shed 4 bases and J shed 0 bases, with 9 bases lying between them. The CDR3 loop spans 14 amino acids. Supplemented by reference TRBV14 and TRBJ1-2, the full variable domain reads EAGVTQFPSHSVIEKGQTVTLRCDPISGHDNLYWYRRVMGKEIKFLLHFVKESKQDESGMPNNRFLAERTGGTYSTLKVQPAELEDSGVYFCASSLGGANYGYTFGSGTRLTVV.

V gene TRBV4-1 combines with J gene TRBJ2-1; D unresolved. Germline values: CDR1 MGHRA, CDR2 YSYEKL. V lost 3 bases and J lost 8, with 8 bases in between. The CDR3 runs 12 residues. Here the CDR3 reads CASSHLSDEQFF. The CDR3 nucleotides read TGCGCCAGCAGCCACCTCTCTGATGAGCAGTTCTTC.

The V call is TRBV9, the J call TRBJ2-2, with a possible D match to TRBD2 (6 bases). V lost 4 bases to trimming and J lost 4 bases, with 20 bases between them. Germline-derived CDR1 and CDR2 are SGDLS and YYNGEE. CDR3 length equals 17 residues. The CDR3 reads CASSPHGRGLITGELFF. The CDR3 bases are TGTGCCAGCAGCCCCCACGGCCGGGGACTGATCACCGGGGAGCTGTTTTTT.

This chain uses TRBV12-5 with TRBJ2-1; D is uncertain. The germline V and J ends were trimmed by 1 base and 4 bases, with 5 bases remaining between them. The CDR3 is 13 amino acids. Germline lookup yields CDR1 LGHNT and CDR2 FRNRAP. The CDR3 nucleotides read TGTGCTAGTGGTTTGGACGGTTACAATGAGCAGTTCTTC. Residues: CASGLDGYNEQFF.

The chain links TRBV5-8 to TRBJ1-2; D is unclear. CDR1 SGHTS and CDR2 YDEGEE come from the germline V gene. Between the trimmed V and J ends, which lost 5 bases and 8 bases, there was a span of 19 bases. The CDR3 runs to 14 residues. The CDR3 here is CASRRRSMRLGYTF. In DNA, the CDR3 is TGTGCCAGCAGGCGGCGGTCAATGCGCCTAGGCTACACCTTC.

The DNA for the CDR3 is TGTGCCAGCAGTGAAACCAGGAACTATGGCTACACCTTC. It is translated as CASSETRNYGYTF. V and J are TRBV6-1 and TRBJ1-2; no reliable D call. CDR3 size: 13 residues. Trimming stripped 2 bases from V and 2 bases from J, with 6 bases between. The V gene's germline CDR1 is MNHNS and CDR2 SASEGT.

CDR3 residues: CAWTPGLAGPNYEQYF. The CDR3 DNA sequence: TGTGCCTGGACCCCAGGACTAGCGGGACCAAACTACGAGCAGTACTTC. The rearrangement links TRBV30 to TRBJ2-7, with 12 bases aligning to TRBD2. CDR3 size: 16 residues. Germline V lookup: CDR1 GTSNPN, CDR2 SVGIG (reference sequence). V shed 4 bases, J shed 3 bases, and the junction held 10 bases outside the gene matches.

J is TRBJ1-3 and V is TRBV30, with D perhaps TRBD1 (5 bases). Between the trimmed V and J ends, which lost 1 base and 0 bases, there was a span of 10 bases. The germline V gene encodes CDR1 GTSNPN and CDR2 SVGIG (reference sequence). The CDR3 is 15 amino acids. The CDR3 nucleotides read TGTGCCTGGAGTGGGGGACTGCTCTCTGGAAACACCATATATTTT. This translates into CAWSGGLLSGNTIYF.

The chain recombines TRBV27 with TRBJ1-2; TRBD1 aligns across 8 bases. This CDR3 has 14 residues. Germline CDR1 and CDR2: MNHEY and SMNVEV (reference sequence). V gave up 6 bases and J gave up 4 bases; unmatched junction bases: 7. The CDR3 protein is CASRLTGEGYGYTF. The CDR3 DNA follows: TGTGCCAGCAGATTGACAGGGGAAGGCTATGGCTACACCTTC.

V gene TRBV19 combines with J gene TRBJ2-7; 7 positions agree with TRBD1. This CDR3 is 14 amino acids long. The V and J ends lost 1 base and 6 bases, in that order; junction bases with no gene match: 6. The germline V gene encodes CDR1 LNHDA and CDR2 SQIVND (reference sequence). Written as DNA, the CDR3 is TGTGCCAGTAGTATAGGACAGGGAGTGAGCGAGCAGTACTTC. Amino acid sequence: CASSIGQGVSEQYF.

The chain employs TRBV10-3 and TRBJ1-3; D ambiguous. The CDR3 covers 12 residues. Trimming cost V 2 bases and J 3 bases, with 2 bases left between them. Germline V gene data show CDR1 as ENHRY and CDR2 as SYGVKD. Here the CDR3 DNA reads TGTGCCATCAGTGAGCGTGGAAACACCATATATTTT. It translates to CAISERGNTIYF.

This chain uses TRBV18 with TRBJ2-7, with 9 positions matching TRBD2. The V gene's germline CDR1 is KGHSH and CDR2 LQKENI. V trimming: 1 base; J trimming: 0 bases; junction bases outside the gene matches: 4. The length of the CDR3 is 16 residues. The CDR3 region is CASSPRRGRVSYEQYF. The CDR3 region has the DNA TGTGCCAGCTCACCACGGCGCGGGAGGGTCTCCTACGAGCAGTACTTC. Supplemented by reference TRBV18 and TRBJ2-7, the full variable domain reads NAGVMQNPRHLVRRRGQEARLRCSPMKGHSHVYWYRQLPEEGLKFMVYLQKENIIDESGMPKERFSAEFPKEGPSILRIQQVVRGDSAAYFCASSPRRGRVSYEQYFGPGTRLTVT.

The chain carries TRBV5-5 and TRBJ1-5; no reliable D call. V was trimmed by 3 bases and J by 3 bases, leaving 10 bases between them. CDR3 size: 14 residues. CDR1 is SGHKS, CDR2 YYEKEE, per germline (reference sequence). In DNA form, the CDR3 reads TGTGCCAGCAGCTATGGGGAGCTCAATCAGCCCCAGCATTTT. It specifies CASSYGELNQPQHF. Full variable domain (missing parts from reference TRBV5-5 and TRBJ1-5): DAGVTQSPTHLIKTRGQQVTLRCSPISGHKSVSWYQQVLGQGPQFIFQYYEKEERGRGNFPDRFSARQFPNYSSELNVNALLLGDSALYLCASSYGELNQPQHFGDGTRLSIL.

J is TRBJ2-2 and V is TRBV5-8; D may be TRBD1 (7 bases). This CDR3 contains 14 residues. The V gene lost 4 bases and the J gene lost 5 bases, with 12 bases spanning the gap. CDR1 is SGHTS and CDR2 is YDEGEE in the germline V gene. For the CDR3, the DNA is TGTGCCAGCAGCCTGACAGGGAGGACCGGGGAGCTGTTTTTT. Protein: CASSLTGRTGELFF.